The T cell receptor (beta chain) described here comes from a study of cytomegalovirus exposure and HLA in healthy donors. Overall study results and limits: The only immune exposure information that was available was CMV serostatus. Analysis was carried out at a later point, and it linked a missense DCLRE1C variant to TCR beta V- and J-gene trimming. In a later analysis, several top co-occurrence clusters appeared linked to parvovirus B19, influenza, CMV and Epstein-Barr virus.

For this clone: Its antigen remains unknown. One end of the junction fails to match germline, which may point to a read error.

Use of 60 Vbeta and 13 Jbeta primers characterized the PCR. TCRdb's table, derived via immunoSEQ multiplex PCR, lists solely in-frame clones and lacks some. The sample has approximately 210,000 clones; approximately 83% are singletons. This CDR3 is built from 11 residues. Germline V gene data show CDR1 as SGHAT and CDR2 as FQNNGV. The clonotype was recovered from a woman between 45 and 60 years old in good health and CMV-seropositive. Sequencing was done on a sample of PBMCs. The J gene is TRBJ1-1, the V gene TRBV11-2; 9 bases align to TRBD1. The CDR3 protein is CASSSTGTGSF. The CDR3 region has the DNA TGTGCCAGCAGCTCGACCGGGACAGGGTCCTTT. The full variable domain, in which reference TRBV11-2 and TRBJ1-1 provide the parts outside the CDR3, is EAGVAQSPRYKIIEKRQSVAFWCNPISGHATLYWYQQILGQGPKLLIQFQNNGVVDDSQLPKDRFSAERLKGVDSTLKIQPAKLEDSAVYLCASSSTGTGSFGQGTRLTVV.